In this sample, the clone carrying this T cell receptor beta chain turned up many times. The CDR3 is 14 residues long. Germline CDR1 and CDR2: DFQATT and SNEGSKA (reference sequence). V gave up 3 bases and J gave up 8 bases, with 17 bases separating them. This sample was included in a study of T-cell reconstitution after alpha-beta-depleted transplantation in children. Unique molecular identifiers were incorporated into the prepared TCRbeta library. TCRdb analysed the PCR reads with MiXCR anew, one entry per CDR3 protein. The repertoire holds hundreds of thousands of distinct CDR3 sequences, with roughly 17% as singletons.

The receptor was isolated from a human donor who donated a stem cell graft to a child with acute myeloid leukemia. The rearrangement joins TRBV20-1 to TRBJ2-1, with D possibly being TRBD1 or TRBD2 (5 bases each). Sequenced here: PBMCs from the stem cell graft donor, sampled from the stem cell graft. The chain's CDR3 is CSASPQGGLYEQFF. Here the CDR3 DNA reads TGCAGTGCTAGTCCGCAGGGCGGGCTATATGAGCAGTTCTTC.